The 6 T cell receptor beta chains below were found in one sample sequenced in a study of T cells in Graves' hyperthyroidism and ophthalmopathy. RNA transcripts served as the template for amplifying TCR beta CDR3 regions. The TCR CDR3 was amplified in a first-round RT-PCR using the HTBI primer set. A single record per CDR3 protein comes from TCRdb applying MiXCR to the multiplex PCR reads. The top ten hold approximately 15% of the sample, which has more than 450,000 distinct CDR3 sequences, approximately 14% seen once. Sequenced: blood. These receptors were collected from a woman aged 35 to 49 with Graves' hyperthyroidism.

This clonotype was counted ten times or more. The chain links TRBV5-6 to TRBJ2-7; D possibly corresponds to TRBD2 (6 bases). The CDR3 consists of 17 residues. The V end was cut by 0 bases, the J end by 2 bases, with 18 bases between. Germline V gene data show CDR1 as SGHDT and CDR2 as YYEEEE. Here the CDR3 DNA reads TGTGCCAGCAGCTTGGTCACCCTCTTCGGGGGTCCCTACGAGCAGTACTTC. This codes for CASSLVTLFGGPYEQYF. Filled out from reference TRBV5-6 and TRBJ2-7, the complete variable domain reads DAGVTQSPTHLIKTRGQQVTLRCSPKSGHDTVSWYQQALGQGPQFIFQYYEEEERQRGNFPDRFSGHQFPNYSSELNVNALLLGDSALYLCASSLVTLFGGPYEQYFGPGTRLTVT.

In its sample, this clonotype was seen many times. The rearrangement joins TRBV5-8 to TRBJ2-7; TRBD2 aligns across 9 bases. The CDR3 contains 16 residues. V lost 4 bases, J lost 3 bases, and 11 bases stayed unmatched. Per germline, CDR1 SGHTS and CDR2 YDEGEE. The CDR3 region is CASSLGGREGGYEQYF. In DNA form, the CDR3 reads TGTGCCAGCAGCCTCGGCGGGCGGGAGGGAGGCTACGAGCAGTACTTC.

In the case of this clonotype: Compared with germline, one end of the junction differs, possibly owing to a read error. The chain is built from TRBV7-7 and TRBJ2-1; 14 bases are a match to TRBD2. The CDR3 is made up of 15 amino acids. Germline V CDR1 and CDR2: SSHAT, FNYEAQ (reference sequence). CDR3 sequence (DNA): TGTGCTAGCAGCCAAGTCGGGACTAGCGGGAGTGAGCAGTTCTTC. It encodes CASSQVGTSGSEQFF. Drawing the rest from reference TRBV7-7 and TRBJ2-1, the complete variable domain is GAGVSQSPRYKVTKRGQDVTLRCDPISSHATLYWYQQALGQGPEFLTYFNYEAQPDKSGLPSDRFSAERPEGSISTLTIQRTEQRDSAMYRCASSQVGTSGSEQFFGPGTRLTVL.

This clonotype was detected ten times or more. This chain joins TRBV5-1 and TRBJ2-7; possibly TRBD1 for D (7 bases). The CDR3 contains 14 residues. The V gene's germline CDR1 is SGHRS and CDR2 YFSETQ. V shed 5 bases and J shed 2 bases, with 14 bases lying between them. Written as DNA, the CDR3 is TGCGCCAGCAGTATTCAGGGGGAGGCCTACGAGCAGTACTTC. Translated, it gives CASSIQGEAYEQYF.

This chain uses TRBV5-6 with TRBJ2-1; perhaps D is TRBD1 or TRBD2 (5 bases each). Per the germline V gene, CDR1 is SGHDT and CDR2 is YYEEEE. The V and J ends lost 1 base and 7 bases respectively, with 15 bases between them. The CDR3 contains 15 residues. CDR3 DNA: TGTGCCAGCAGCTTGTCCGGGGCAGGTGATAATGAGCAGTTCTTC. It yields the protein CASSLSGAGDNEQFF.

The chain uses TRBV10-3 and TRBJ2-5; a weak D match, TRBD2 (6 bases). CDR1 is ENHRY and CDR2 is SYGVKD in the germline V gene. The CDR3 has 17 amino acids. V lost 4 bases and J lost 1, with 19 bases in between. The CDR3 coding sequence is TGTGCCATCAGTGGGTCTAGCGCCTCTACACTCCAAGAGACCCAGTACTTC. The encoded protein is CAISGSSASTLQETQYF.